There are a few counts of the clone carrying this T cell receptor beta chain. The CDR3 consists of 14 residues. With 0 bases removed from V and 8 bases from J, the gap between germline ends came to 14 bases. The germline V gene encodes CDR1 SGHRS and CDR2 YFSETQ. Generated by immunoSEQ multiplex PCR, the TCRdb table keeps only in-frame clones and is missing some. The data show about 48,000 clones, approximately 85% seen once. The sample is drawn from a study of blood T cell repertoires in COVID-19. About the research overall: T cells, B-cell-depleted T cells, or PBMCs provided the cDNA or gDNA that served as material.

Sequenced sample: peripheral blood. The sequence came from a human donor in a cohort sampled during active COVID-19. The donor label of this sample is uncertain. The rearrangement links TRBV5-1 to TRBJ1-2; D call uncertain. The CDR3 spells CASSLASGETGYTF. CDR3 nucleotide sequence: TGCGCCAGCAGCTTGGCCAGCGGGGAGACCGGCTACACCTTC. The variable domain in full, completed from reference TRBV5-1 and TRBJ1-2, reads KAGVTQTPRYLIKTRGQQVTLSCSPISGHRSVSWYQQTPGQGLQFLFEYFSETQRNKGNFPGRFSGRQFSNSRSEMNVSTLELGDSALYLCASSLASGETGYTFGSGTRLTVV.